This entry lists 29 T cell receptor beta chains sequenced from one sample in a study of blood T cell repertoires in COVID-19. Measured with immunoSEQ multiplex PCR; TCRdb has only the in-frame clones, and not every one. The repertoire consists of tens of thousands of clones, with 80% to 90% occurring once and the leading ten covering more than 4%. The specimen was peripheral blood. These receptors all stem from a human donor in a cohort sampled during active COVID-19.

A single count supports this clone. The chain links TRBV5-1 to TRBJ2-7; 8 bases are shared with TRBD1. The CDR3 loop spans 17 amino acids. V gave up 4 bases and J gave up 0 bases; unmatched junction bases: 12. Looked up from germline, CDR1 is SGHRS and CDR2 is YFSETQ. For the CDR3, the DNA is TGCGCCAGCAGCCAGTCGAGTACAGGGGGAGGCTCCTACGAGCAGTACTTC. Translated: CASSQSSTGGGSYEQYF. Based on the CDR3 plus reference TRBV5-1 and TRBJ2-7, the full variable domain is KAGVTQTPRYLIKTRGQQVTLSCSPISGHRSVSWYQQTPGQGLQFLFEYFSETQRNKGNFPGRFSGRQFSNSRSEMNVSTLELGDSALYLCASSQSSTGGGSYEQYFGPGTRLTVT.

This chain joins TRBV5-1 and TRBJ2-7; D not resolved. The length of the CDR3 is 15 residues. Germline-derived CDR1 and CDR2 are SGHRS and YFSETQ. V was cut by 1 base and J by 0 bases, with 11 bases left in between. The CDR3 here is CASSLSGGGSYEQYF. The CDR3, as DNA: TGCGCCAGCAGCTTGAGTGGCGGTGGCTCCTACGAGCAGTACTTC.

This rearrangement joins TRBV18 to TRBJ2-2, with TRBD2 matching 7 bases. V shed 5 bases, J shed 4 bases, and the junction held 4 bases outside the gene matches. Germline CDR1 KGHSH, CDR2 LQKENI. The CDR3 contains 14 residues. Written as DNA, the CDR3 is TGTGCCAGCTCAGGGACTACCTCCACCGGGGAGCTGTTTTTT. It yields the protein CASSGTTSTGELFF.

The CDR3 protein is CASSRRTSDTDTQYF. The DNA of the CDR3 is TGCGCCAGCAGCCGACGGACTAGCGACACAGATACGCAGTATTTT. This rearrangement joins TRBV5-1 to TRBJ2-3; TRBD2 matches at 9 bases. Trimming took 4 bases from V and 2 from J; bases not matched to a gene: 5. Germline V gene sequence: CDR1 SGHRS, CDR2 YFSETQ. There are 15 residues in the CDR3.

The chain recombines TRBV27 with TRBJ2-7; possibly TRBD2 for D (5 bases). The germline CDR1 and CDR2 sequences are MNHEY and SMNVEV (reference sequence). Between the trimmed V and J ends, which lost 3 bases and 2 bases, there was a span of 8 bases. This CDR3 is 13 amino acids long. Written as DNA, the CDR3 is TGTGCCAGCAGTTTGACCGGGGCCTACGAGCAGTACTTC. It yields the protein CASSLTGAYEQYF.

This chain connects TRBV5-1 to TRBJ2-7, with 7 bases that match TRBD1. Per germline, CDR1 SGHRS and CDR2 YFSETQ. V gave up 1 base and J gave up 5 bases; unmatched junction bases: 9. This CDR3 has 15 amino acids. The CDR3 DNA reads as TGCGCCAGCAGCTTGATGACAGGGAGCATGAACGAGCAGTACTTC. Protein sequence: CASSLMTGSMNEQYF.

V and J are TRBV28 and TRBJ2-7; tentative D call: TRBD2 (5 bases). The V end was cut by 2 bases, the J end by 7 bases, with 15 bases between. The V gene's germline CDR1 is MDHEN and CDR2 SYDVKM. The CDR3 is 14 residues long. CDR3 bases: TGTGCCAGCAGTTTAGCTTCGGGGTCCGGGGAGCAGTACTTC. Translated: CASSLASGSGEQYF. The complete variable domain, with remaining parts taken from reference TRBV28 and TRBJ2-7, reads DVKVTQSSRYLVKRTGEKVFLECVQDMDHENMFWYRQDPGLGLRLIYFSYDVKMKEKGDIPEGYSVSREKKERFSLILESASTNQTSMYLCASSLASGSGEQYFGPGTRLTVT.

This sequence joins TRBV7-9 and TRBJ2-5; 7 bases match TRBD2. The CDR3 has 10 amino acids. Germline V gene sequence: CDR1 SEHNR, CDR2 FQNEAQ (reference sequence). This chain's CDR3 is CGVGGETQYF. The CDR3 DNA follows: TGTGGCGTGGGAGGGGAGACCCAGTACTTC.

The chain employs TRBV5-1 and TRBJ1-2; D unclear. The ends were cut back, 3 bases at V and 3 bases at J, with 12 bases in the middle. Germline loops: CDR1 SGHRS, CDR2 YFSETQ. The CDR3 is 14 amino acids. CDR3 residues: CASSSRTGDYGYTF. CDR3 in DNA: TGCGCCAGCAGCTCCCGAACCGGTGACTATGGCTACACCTTC.

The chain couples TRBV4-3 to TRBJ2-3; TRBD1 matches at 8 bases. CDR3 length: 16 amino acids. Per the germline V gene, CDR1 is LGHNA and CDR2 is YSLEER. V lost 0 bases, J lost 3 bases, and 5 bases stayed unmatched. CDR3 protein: CASSQDGQGATDTQYF. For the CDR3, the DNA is TGCGCCAGCAGCCAAGACGGCCAGGGGGCTACAGATACGCAGTATTTT.

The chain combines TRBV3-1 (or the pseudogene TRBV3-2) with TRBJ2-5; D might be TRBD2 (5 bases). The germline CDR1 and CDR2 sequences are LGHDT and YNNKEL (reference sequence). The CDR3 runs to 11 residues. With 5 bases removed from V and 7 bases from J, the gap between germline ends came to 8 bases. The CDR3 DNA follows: TGTGCCAGCAGCACTCGGGGGACCCAGTACTTC. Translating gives CASSTRGTQYF.

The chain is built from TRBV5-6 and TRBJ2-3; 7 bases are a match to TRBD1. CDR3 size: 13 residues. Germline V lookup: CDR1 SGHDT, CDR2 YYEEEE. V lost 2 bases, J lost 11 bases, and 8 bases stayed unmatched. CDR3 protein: CASSFNRGIKQYF. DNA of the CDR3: TGTGCCAGCAGCTTTAACAGGGGAATTAAGCAGTATTTT.

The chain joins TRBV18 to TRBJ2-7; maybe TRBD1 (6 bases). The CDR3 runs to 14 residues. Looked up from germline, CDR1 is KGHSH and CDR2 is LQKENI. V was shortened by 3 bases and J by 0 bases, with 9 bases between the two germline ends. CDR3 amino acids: CASSPDRSSYEQYF. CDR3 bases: TGTGCCAGCTCACCCGACAGGAGCTCCTACGAGCAGTACTTC.

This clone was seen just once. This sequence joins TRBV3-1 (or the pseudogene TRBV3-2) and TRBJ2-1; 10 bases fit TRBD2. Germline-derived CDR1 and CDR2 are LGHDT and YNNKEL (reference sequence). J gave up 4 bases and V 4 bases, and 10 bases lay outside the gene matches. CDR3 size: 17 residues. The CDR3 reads CASSRIQGTSAYNEQFF. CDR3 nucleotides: TGTGCCAGCAGCCGAATACAGGGGACTAGCGCGTACAATGAGCAGTTCTTC.

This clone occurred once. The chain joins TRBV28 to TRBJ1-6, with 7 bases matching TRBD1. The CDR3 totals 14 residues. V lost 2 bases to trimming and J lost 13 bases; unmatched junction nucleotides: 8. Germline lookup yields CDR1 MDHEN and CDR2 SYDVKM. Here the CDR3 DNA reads TGTGCCAGCAGTTTACCGGGACAGAGTCAGCCCCTCCACTTT. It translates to CASSLPGQSQPLHF.

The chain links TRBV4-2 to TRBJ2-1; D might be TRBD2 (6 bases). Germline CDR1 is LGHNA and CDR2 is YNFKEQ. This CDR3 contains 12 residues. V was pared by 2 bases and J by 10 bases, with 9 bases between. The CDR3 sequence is CASSQRLGEQFF. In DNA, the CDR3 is TGTGCCAGCAGCCAACGACTAGGCGAGCAGTTCTTC.

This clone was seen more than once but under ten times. The CDR3, as DNA: TGTGCCAGCAGCGTGGGGAGGTCGCCCGGGAGCGGTAGTGAGACCCAGTACTTC. The encoded protein is CASSVGRSPGSGSETQYF. This chain uses TRBV9 with TRBJ2-5; D might be TRBD2 (6 bases). Germline V lookup: CDR1 SGDLS, CDR2 YYNGEE. Trimming removed 2 bases from V and 5 bases from J, with 25 bases in between. The CDR3 length is 18 residues.

The CDR3 nucleotides read TGTGCCAGCTCACCACGACAGTCACTGAACACTGAAGCTTTCTTT. Translating it yields CASSPRQSLNTEAFF. This chain joins TRBV18 and TRBJ1-1; possible D gene TRBD1, 5 bases. The V and J ends lost 1 base and 0 bases respectively, with 9 bases between them. The germline V gene has CDR1 KGHSH and CDR2 LQKENI. The length of the CDR3 is 15 residues.

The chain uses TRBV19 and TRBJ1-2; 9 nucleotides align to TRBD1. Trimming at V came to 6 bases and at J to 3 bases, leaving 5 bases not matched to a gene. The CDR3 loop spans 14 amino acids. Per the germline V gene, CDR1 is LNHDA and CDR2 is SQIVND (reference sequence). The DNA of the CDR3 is TGTGCCAGTAGGCGACAGGGGGGATACTATGGCTACACCTTC. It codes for CASRRQGGYYGYTF.

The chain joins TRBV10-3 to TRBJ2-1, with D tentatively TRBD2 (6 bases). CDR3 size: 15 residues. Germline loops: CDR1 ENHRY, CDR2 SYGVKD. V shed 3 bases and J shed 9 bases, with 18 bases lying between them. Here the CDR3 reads CAISELATGVGEQFF. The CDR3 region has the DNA TGTGCCATCAGTGAACTAGCTACGGGAGTCGGTGAGCAGTTCTTC.

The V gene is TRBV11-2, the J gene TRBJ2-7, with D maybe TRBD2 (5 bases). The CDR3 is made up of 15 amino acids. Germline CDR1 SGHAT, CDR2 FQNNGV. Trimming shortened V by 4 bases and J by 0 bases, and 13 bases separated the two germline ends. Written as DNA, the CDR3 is TGTGCCAGCAGCTCGTACCCGGGATCCTCCTACGAGCAGTACTTC. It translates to CASSSYPGSSYEQYF.

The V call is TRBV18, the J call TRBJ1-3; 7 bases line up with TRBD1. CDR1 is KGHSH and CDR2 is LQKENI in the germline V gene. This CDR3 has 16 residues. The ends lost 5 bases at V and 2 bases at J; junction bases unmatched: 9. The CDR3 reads CASSTFDRAAGNTIYF. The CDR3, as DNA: TGTGCCAGCTCAACGTTCGACAGGGCAGCTGGAAACACCATATATTTT.

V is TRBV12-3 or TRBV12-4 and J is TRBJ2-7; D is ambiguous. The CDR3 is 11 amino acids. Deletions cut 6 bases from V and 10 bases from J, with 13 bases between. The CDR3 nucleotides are TGTGCCAGCAGCCCGGGTCCAAAACAGTACTTC. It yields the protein CASSPGPKQYF.

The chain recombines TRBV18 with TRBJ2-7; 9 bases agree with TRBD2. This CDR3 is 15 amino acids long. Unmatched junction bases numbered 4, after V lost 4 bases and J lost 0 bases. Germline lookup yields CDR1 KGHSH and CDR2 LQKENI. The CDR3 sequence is CASSQTSGYSYEQYF. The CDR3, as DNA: TGTGCCAGCTCACAGACTAGCGGTTACTCCTACGAGCAGTACTTC.

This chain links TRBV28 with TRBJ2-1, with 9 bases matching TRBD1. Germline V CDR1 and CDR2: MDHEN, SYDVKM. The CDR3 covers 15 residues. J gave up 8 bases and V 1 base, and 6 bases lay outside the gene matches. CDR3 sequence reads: CASSLSGQGIDEQFF. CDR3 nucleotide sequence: TGTGCCAGCAGTTTATCGGGACAGGGTATCGATGAGCAGTTCTTC.

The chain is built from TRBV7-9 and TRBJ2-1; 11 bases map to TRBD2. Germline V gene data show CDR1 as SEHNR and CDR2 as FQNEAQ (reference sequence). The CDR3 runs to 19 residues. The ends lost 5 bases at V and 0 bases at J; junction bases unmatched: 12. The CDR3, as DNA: TGTGCCAGCAGCCCGCTAGCGGGAGGTCGGTGGAGCTCCTACAATGAGCAGTTCTTC. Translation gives CASSPLAGGRWSSYNEQFF.

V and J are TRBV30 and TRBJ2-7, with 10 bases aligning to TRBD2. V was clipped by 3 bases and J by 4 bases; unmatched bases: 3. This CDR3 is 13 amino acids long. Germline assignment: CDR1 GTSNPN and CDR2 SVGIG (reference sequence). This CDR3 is CAWRLAGRYEQYF. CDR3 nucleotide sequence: TGTGCCTGGAGACTAGCGGGAAGGTACGAGCAGTACTTC.

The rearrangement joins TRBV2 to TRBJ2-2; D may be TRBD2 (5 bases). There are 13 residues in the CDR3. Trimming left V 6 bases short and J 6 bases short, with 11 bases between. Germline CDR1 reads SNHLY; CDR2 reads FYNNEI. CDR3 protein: CASSPGSPGELFF. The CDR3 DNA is TGTGCCAGCAGCCCGGGGAGTCCCGGGGAGCTGTTTTTT.

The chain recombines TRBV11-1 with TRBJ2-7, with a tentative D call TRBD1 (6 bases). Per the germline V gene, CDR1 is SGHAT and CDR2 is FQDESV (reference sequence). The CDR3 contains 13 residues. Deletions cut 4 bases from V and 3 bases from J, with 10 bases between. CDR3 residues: CASSSTGFYEQYF. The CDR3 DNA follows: TGTGCCAGCAGCTCCACAGGGTTCTACGAGCAGTACTTC. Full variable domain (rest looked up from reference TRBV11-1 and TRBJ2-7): EAEVAQSPRYKITEKSQAVAFWCDPISGHATLYWYRQILGQGPELLVQFQDESVVDDSQLPKDRFSAERLKGVDSTLKIQPAELGDSAMYLCASSSTGFYEQYFGPGTRLTVT.